The rows below give T cell receptor beta chains drawn from one sample of a study of a mutant IDH1 vaccine in newly diagnosed glioma. Their antigens are not known. Method: immunoSEQ multiplex PCR; TCRdb's copy keeps in-frame clones and lacks some. The sample has about 58,000 clones, around 80% seen once. The specimen was PBMCs, collected from a glioma patient whose treatment included an IDH1 peptide vaccine. The receptors shown here come from a woman between 45 and 60 years old with glioma. The conserved cysteine and the conserved F or W are not part of the CDR3 here.

V	J	CDR3
TRBV6-5	TRBJ2-5	ASSYPSTGKKTQY
TRBV5-5	TRBJ1-5	ASSLLNSNQPQH
TRBV6-6	TRBJ1-5	ASSRGVFSNQPQH
TRBV7-8	TRBJ2-5	ASSLGGSQETQY
TRBV11-3	TRBJ1-1	ASSLNQGARSEAF
TRBV18	TRBJ1-6	ASSPTSAYNSPLH
TRBV4-1	TRBJ2-7	ASSQGGAGVDEQY
TRBV19	TRBJ2-5	ASSNRTGVKTQY
TRBV4-1	TRBJ1-2	ASSNAPSTGNYGYT
TRBV6-5	TRBJ1-5	ASSYSADNNQPQH
TRBV7-9	TRBJ1-5	ASSQMTGGAGNQPQH
TRBV19	TRBJ2-1	ASSSPTGLYGANEQF
TRBV5-8	TRBJ2-2	ASSLAVVAGYTGELF
TRBV5-1	TRBJ1-1	ASSLGTGSEAF
TRBV7-8	TRBJ1-1	ASSRGTGGAGTEAF
TRBV9	TRBJ2-5	ASSVGSGFMETQY
TRBV6-5	TRBJ1-1	ASSYSVEAF
TRBV7-2	TRBJ2-3	ASSLGGADTQY
TRBV5-1	TRBJ2-7	ASSEGYEQY
TRBV5-1	TRBJ1-1	ASSLDGQTEAF
TRBV27	TRBJ2-1	ASRPRVGLTKSSYNEQF
TRBV5-1	TRBJ1-1	ASRGQGVTEAF
TRBV19	TRBJ2-3	ASSSRRAGGSDTQY
TRBV4-1	TRBJ2-5	ASSPGQGETQY
TRBV5-6	TRBJ2-3	ASSSLAGVPDTDTQY
TRBV4-1	TRBJ2-1	ASSQEGLWRGKQF
TRBV4-3	TRBJ2-7	ASSQGAVSSYEQY
TRBV27	TRBJ1-2	ASLPDRDGYT
TRBV19	TRBJ1-1	ASSRSGGLGTEAF
TRBV11-2	TRBJ2-7	ASSLGDGSYEQY
TRBV5-5	TRBJ2-7	ASSYGTGVNEQY
TRBV9	TRBJ2-5	ASSPQGTVKGETQY
TRBV10-3	TRBJ2-4	AISPGLAGGEENIQY
TRBV6-6	TRBJ2-2	ASSYPPTGELF
TRBV19	TRBJ1-6	ASRGGASSYNSPLH
TRBV5-4	TRBJ2-2	ASSFPPRTGNTGELF